Listed below are T cell receptor beta chains from one sample, sequenced in a study of shared clonotypes between healthy human individuals. Repertoires were generated with immunoSEQ multiplex PCR, while TCRdb's copy carries only in-frame clones and drops some. The sample yields about 560,000 clones, 70% to 80% seen once. The specimen was PBMCs. These receptors all stem from a woman aged 40 to 55 in good health. Some clones in this sample may be carry-over from other donors' samples. CDR3s include the opening cysteine and the closing phenylalanine or tryptophan. The D gene is left open where the match is weak. Clone size appears in some rows only: once, few, many, or a class for an expanded clone.

.,.,TRBJ2-5,TRBV6-1,TGTGCCAGCATGGCTGCACAAGAGACCCAGTACTTC,CASMAAQETQYF
.,.,TRBJ2-7,TRBV27,TGTGCCAGCAGCCCTACAGCCGGAGGGACTTACGAGCAGTACTTC,CASSPTAGGTYEQYF
.,few,TRBJ1-4,TRBV4-3,TGCGCCAGCAGCCAAGATCGAAGGAGGGAACTGTTTTTT,CASSQDRRRELFF
.,.,TRBJ1-2,TRBV2,TGTGCCAGCAGGAGGTCGACGGCTAACTATGGCTACACCTTC,CASRRSTANYGYTF
TRBD1,.,TRBJ1-1,TRBV12-5,TGTGCTAGTGGTTTGGAGGGGGCCACTGAAGCTTTCTTT,CASGLEGATEAFF
TRBD2,.,TRBJ2-7,TRBV7-9,TGTGCCAGCAGCCTGATGACTAGCGGGGCCCGCTACGAGCAGTACTTC,CASSLMTSGARYEQYF
TRBD1,.,TRBJ2-7,TRBV18,TGTGCCAGCTCACCAGGACAGGGGATCTACGAGCAGTACTTC,CASSPGQGIYEQYF
.,.,TRBJ2-1,TRBV20-1,TGCAGCCCGGGAGCTGAGCAGTTCTTC,CSPGAEQFF
.,.,TRBJ2-5,TRBV19,TGTGCCAGTAGTTGGGCGGCCGAGGGGGAGACCCAGTACTTC,CASSWAAEGETQYF
.,.,TRBJ2-1,TRBV13,TGTGCCAGCAGCCCCAGGGGTTACAATGAGCAGTTCTTC,CASSPRGYNEQFF
.,.,TRBJ2-5,TRBV29-1,TGCAGTGGCAGGGAGTGGGGGGCTGGCGGAGAGACCCAGTACTTC,CSGREWGAGGETQYF